These T cell receptor beta chains were read from a single sample in a study of human T cells and chemical hapten exposure. TCRdb re-analysed the RACE reads in MiXCR, keeping a single row per CDR3 protein. The sample carries roughly 64,000 distinct CDR3 sequences, around 11% recorded once. Sequencing was performed on whole blood, taken in connection with sensitization to the hapten diphenylcyclopropenone (DPC). The source is a woman aged 40 to 50 with alopecia areata. Some clones in this sample may be carry-over from other donors' samples. CDR3s include the opening cysteine and the closing phenylalanine or tryptophan. Each record gives: J gene, clone size, D gene, V gene, CDR3 protein, CDR3 DNA. A D gene is named only where the DNA matches it firmly. Size tells how often a clone was seen (once, few, many) or the class of an expanded clone, and some rows leave it out.

J: TRBJ2-3; size: -; D: TRBD1; V: TRBV2; CDR3: CASRGFGTDSSTDTQYF; DNA: TGTGCCAGCAGGGGGTTCGGGACAGATTCTAGCACAGATACGCAGTATTTT
J: TRBJ2-7; size: many; D: -; V: TRBV19; CDR3: CASSTGSYEQYF; DNA: TGTGCCAGTAGTACAGGGTCCTACGAGCAGTACTTC
J: TRBJ2-2; size: -; D: -; V: TRBV7-2; CDR3: CASSLQVNTGELFF; DNA: TGTGCCAGCAGCCTTCAAGTTAACACCGGGGAGCTGTTTTTT
J: TRBJ2-1; size: -; D: TRBD2; V: TRBV7-2; CDR3: CASSFRAGGFYNEQFF; DNA: TGTGCCAGCAGCTTTCGAGCGGGAGGGTTCTACAATGAGCAGTTCTTC
J: TRBJ1-2; size: -; D: -; V: TRBV14; CDR3: CASSHERTYGYTF; DNA: TGTGCCAGCAGCCACGAAAGGACCTATGGCTACACCTTC
J: TRBJ2-5; size: many; D: -; V: TRBV6-6; CDR3: CASSHEWETQYF; DNA: TGTGCCAGCAGTCACGAATGGGAGACCCAGTACTTC
J: TRBJ2-3; size: few; D: TRBD1; V: TRBV20-1; CDR3: CSARETGEDTQYF; DNA: TGCAGTGCTAGAGAAACAGGGGAAGATACGCAGTATTTT
J: TRBJ2-3; size: -; D: -; V: TRBV29-1; CDR3: CSVEYPGRPTDTQYF; DNA: TGCAGCGTTGAGTACCCAGGGAGACCCACAGATACGCAGTATTTT
J: TRBJ1-4; size: -; D: -; V: TRBV9; CDR3: CASSVGTNEKLFF; DNA: TGTGCCAGCAGCGTAGGTACTAATGAAAAACTGTTTTTT
J: TRBJ2-2; size: few; D: TRBD2; V: TRBV9; CDR3: CASSGGLAGSGELFF; DNA: TGTGCCAGCAGCGGCGGACTAGCGGGATCCGGGGAGCTGTTTTTT
J: TRBJ2-5; size: few; D: -; V: TRBV5-1; CDR3: CASSSRQVGTPHSHETQYF; DNA: TGCGCCAGCAGCTCCCGACAGGTCGGGACTCCCCATTCCCACGAGACCCAGTACTTC
J: TRBJ2-1; size: -; D: TRBD2; V: TRBV10-1; CDR3: CASTPSGIGGEQFF; DNA: TGCGCCAGCACCCCTAGCGGGATCGGCGGTGAGCAGTTCTTC
J: TRBJ2-3; size: many; D: TRBD2; V: TRBV7-2; CDR3: CASSPLGRTTDTQYF; DNA: TGTGCCAGCAGCCCCCTCGGGAGGACGACAGATACGCAGTATTTT
J: TRBJ2-7; size: few; D: -; V: TRBV6-5; CDR3: CASSTGTREQYF; DNA: TGTGCCAGCAGCACCGGGACGAGAGAGCAGTACTTC
J: TRBJ2-5; size: -; D: -; V: TRBV3-1; CDR3: CASSHQGIETQYF; DNA: TGTGCCAGCAGCCATCAGGGGATAGAGACCCAGTACTTC
J: TRBJ2-2; size: -; D: -; V: TRBV29-1; CDR3: CSVETGYTGELFF; DNA: TGCAGCGTTGAAACAGGCTACACCGGGGAGCTGTTTTTT
J: TRBJ1-2; size: -; D: -; V: TRBV19; CDR3: CASSHLAGDGYTF; DNA: TGTGCCAGTAGTCATCTCGCCGGTGATGGCTACACCTTC